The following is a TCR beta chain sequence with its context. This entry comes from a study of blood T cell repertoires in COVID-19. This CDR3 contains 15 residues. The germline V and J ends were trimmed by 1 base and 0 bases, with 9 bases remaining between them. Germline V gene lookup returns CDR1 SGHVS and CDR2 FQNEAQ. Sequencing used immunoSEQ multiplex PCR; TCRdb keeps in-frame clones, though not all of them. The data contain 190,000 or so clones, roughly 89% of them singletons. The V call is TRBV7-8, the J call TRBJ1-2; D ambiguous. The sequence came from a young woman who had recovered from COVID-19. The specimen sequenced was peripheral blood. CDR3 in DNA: TGTGCCAGCAGCTTAGAACCGGGATCTAACTATGGCTACACCTTC. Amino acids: CASSLEPGSNYGYTF. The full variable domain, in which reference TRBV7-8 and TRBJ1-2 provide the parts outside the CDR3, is GAGVSQSPRYKVAKRGQDVALRCDPISGHVSLFWYQQALGQGPEFLTYFQNEAQLDKSGLPSDRFFAERPEGSVSTLKIQRTQQEDSAVYLCASSLEPGSNYGYTFGSGTRLTVV.